The 14 T cell receptor beta chains below come from one sample, sequenced in a study of patients with pleural tuberculosis. Each CDR3 protein gets one entry after TCRdb re-called the reads with MiXCR. The sample holds approximately 50,000 distinct CDR3 sequences, around 7% seen once. The source of these receptors is a human donor with pleural tuberculosis.

This clonotype appeared a few times. This chain joins TRBV7-2 and TRBJ2-3; D ambiguous. Trimming shortened V by 0 bases and J by 1 base, and 8 bases separated the two germline ends. CDR1 and CDR2 (germline): SGHTA, FQGNSA. This CDR3 is built from 15 residues. DNA for the CDR3: TGTGCCAGCAGCTTAGCAGCTCTGCGCACAGATACGCAGTATTTT. Amino acid sequence: CASSLAALRTDTQYF. The full variable domain, with the rest looked up from reference TRBV7-2 and TRBJ2-3, is GAGVSQSPSNKVTEKGKDVELRCDPISGHTALYWYRQSLGQGLEFLIYFQGNSAPDKSGLPSDRFSAERTGGSVSTLTIQRTQQEDSAVYLCASSLAALRTDTQYFGPGTRLTVL.

At least ten counts were recorded for this clonotype. This chain connects TRBV5-1 to TRBJ1-2, with TRBD1 as a possible D gene (5 bases). V was pared by 5 bases and J by 2 bases, with 7 bases between. Germline V gives CDR1 SGHRS, CDR2 YFSETQ. The CDR3 covers 12 residues. The CDR3 is CASRQENYGYTF. DNA of the CDR3: TGCGCCAGCAGACAGGAGAACTATGGCTACACCTTC.

In this sample, this clonotype turned up many times. V gene TRBV19 combines with J gene TRBJ2-1; 8 bases fit TRBD2. Germline CDR1 and CDR2: LNHDA and SQIVND (reference sequence). The CDR3 runs 14 residues. V shed 5 bases and J 8 bases; nucleotides not matched to a gene: 8. The CDR3 DNA reads TGTGCCAGTAGTGCCCTAGCGGGCTTGGATGAGCAGTTCTTC. This encodes CASSALAGLDEQFF.

The chain links TRBV3-1 to TRBJ1-2; D remains unclear. CDR1 and CDR2 (germline): LGHDT, YNNKEL (reference sequence). The CDR3 loop spans 11 amino acids. Trimming left V 1 base short and J 8 bases short, with 5 bases between. The chain's CDR3 is CASSQAKGYTF. CDR3 coding DNA: TGTGCCAGCAGCCAAGCGAAGGGCTACACCTTC.

This chain connects TRBV7-1 to TRBJ2-1; D might be TRBD1 (6 bases). TRBV7-1 carries the ORF label, with uncertain function. V gave up 6 bases and J gave up 7 bases, with 19 bases separating them. The CDR3 length is 15 residues. This CDR3 is CASRSPDSPLNEQFF. The CDR3 DNA reads TGTGCCAGCAGGTCACCGGACAGTCCTTTAAATGAGCAGTTCTTC.

This clonotype came up a few times. The V call is TRBV12-3 or TRBV12-4, the J call TRBJ2-5, with 11 bases identical to TRBD2. V lost 5 bases to trimming and J lost 0 bases; unmatched junction nucleotides: 5. The CDR3 is 16 amino acids. The CDR3 sequence is CASSPGLADYQETQYF. CDR3 in DNA: TGTGCCAGCAGTCCGGGACTAGCGGATTACCAAGAGACCCAGTACTTC.

This clonotype was seen repeatedly, ten times or more. The rearrangement links TRBV11-2 to TRBJ1-1; D remains ambiguous. Trimming removed 0 bases from V and 10 bases from J, with 6 bases in between. CDR1 and CDR2 from the germline V gene are SGHAT and FQNNGV. The CDR3 spans 11 residues. The CDR3 DNA follows: TGTGCCAGCAGCTTAGAGATTACAGCTTTCTTT. Amino acids: CASSLEITAFF.

There are many counts of this clonotype. This chain joins TRBV11-1 and TRBJ2-7; the D is unclear. The germline V gene encodes CDR1 SGHAT and CDR2 FQDESV (reference sequence). Trimming left V 5 bases short and J 2 bases short, with 10 bases between. This CDR3 contains 13 residues. In DNA, the CDR3 is TGTGCCAGCAGCCCCCCCGTGGCCTACGAGCAGTACGTC. This sequence encodes CASSPPVAYEQYV.

The table lists this clonotype with many counts. The chain couples TRBV20-1 to TRBJ1-1; a weak D match, TRBD1 (6 bases). V lost 5 bases, J lost 0 bases, and 16 bases lay in between. Germline assignment: CDR1 DFQATT and CDR2 SNEGSKA (reference sequence). The CDR3 extends over 15 amino acids. CDR3 nucleotide sequence: TGCAGTGCTGCCGACCGACAGGCCTTGAACACTGAAGCTTTCTTT. It yields the protein CSAADRQALNTEAFF.

This clonotype was recorded at least ten times. The chain couples TRBV14 to TRBJ2-5, with D possibly being TRBD1 or TRBD2 (5 bases each). Trimming took off 6 bases at V and 6 bases at J, with 14 bases between the two ends. Germline values: CDR1 SGHDN, CDR2 FVKESK. The CDR3 extends over 13 amino acids. DNA of the CDR3: TGTGCCAGCAGTCTTAGGGACGAAAAGACCCAGTACTTC. Translated: CASSLRDEKTQYF.

This rearrangement joins TRBV5-1 to TRBJ2-1, with D possibly TRBD1 on 6 matching bases. This CDR3 region has 12 residues. The V gene lost 7 bases and the J gene lost 6 bases, with 11 bases spanning the gap. CDR1 is SGHRS and CDR2 is YFSETQ in the germline V gene. CDR3 region: CASGTSLNEQFF. The CDR3 nucleotides read TGCGCCAGCGGGACATCCCTCAATGAGCAGTTCTTC.

This clonotype was observed many times. V usage is TRBV4-2 and J usage is TRBJ2-1, with D uncertain. The V end lost 2 bases, the J end lost 0 bases, and 8 bases lay between the germline ends. The CDR3 extends over 15 amino acids. CDR1 is LGHNA, CDR2 YNFKEQ, per germline. CDR3 protein: CASSQITSSYNEQFF. The CDR3 DNA sequence: TGTGCCAGCAGCCAAATTACGTCCTCCTACAATGAGCAGTTCTTC.

This clonotype occurred a few times. This rearrangement joins TRBV4-2 to TRBJ2-3, with 12 nucleotides matching TRBD1. The CDR3 runs 16 residues. J gave up 6 bases and V 4 bases, and 8 bases lay outside the gene matches. Germline lookup yields CDR1 LGHNA and CDR2 YNFKEQ. The CDR3 region is CASSRAGTGGPDTQYF. CDR3 nucleotide sequence: TGTGCCAGCAGCCGGGCCGGGACAGGGGGCCCGGATACGCAGTATTTT.

The chain employs TRBV4-2 and TRBJ1-5, with 8 bases that match TRBD1. The germline V gene encodes CDR1 LGHNA and CDR2 YNFKEQ. V lost 4 bases and J lost 6; bases outside the gene matches: 5. The CDR3 contains 14 residues. The CDR3 is CASSPDRGGQPQHF. In DNA form, the CDR3 reads TGTGCCAGCAGCCCCGACAGGGGAGGTCAGCCCCAGCATTTT.